Each of the 29 T cell receptor beta chains below was sequenced from the same sample in a study of neurological immune-mediated disorders. TCRdb analysed the 5' RACE reads with MiXCR anew, one entry per CDR3 protein. The sample records tens of thousands of distinct CDR3 sequences, roughly 10% being singletons. Specified time point: longitudinal time-point 2. The sequenced sample consisted of PBMCs. Receptor source: a man younger than 45 in good health.

There are many counts of this clonotype. V and J are TRBV10-3 and TRBJ2-1, with D possibly called TRBD1 or TRBD2 (7 bases each). Per the germline V gene, CDR1 is ENHRY and CDR2 is SYGVKD. The CDR3 has 14 amino acids. With 10 bases removed from V and 2 bases from J, the gap between germline ends came to 15 bases. The chain's CDR3 is CATRPGGAYNEQFF. Here the CDR3 DNA reads TGTGCCACCAGACCAGGGGGGGCCTACAATGAGCAGTTCTTC.

At least ten counts were recorded for this clonotype. CDR3 coding DNA: TGCGCCAGCAGCCAAGATCGGTGGCGCGAGCAGTACTTC. The encoded protein is CASSQDRWREQYF. The V gene is TRBV4-1, the J gene TRBJ2-7; D remains unclear. Germline V CDR1 and CDR2: MGHRA, YSYEKL. V gave up 0 bases and J gave up 6 bases, with 9 bases separating them. The CDR3 length is 13 residues.

Many counts were recorded for this clonotype. This chain connects TRBV13 to TRBJ2-2, with D possibly being TRBD1 (6 bases). Germline CDR1 reads PRHDT; CDR2 reads FYEKMQ (reference sequence). The V end was cut by 5 bases, the J end by 8 bases, with 21 bases between. This CDR3 is 16 amino acids long. CDR3 DNA: TGTGCCAGCAGCCTTGACCGGGACATCTTAACGGGGGAGCTGTTTTTT. This gives the protein CASSLDRDILTGELFF.

The table lists this clonotype with a few counts. The chain joins TRBV29-1 to TRBJ2-5; 7 positions match TRBD2. V lost 7 bases to trimming and J lost 5 bases; unmatched junction nucleotides: 10. The CDR3 is 13 amino acids. Germline assignment: CDR1 SQVTM and CDR2 ANQGSEA. In DNA, the CDR3 is TGCAGCGCCGGAGGGGCGGGAGCGGAGACCCAGTACTTC. Translating it yields CSAGGAGAETQYF.

The CDR3 DNA follows: TGTGCCAGTAGTATAACTAGCGGGAGGGCTATAGATGAGCAGTTCTTC. Its protein is CASSITSGRAIDEQFF. This chain links TRBV19 with TRBJ2-1, with 13 bases matching TRBD2. The CDR3 contains 16 residues. J lost 8 bases, V lost 2 bases, and 6 bases had no gene match. Germline lookup yields CDR1 LNHDA and CDR2 SQIVND (reference sequence).

This clonotype was detected ten times or more. The chain has TRBV10-3 and TRBJ2-3, with D perhaps TRBD1 (6 bases). Trimming left V 1 base short and J 2 bases short, with 10 bases between. The CDR3 contains 15 residues. Germline lookup yields CDR1 ENHRY and CDR2 SYGVKD. In nucleotides, the CDR3 is TGTGCCATCAGTGAGTTGGGGACAAACACAGATACGCAGTATTTT. The encoded protein is CAISELGTNTDTQYF.

This clonotype was found many times. The chain carries TRBV27 and TRBJ2-5, with 9 bases matching TRBD1. Germline V gene sequence: CDR1 MNHEY, CDR2 SMNVEV (reference sequence). Trimming removed 5 bases from V and 4 bases from J; junction bases left unmatched: 11. The CDR3 extends over 16 amino acids. CDR3 in DNA: TGTGCCAGCAGTACCTCCGGGACAGGGAGGGGAGAGACCCAGTACTTC. This sequence encodes CASSTSGTGRGETQYF.

Worth noting for this clonotype: A much more abundant neighbour one base away suggests this may be a read error. This sequence joins TRBV7-2 and TRBJ1-1, with 8 positions matching TRBD1. CDR3 size: 14 residues. Germline CDR1 is SGHTA and CDR2 is FQGNSA. The CDR3 DNA reads TGTGCCAACAGCTTTGGACAGGGCCTCACTGAAGCTTTCTTT. Residues: CANSFGQGLTEAFF.

This clonotype was found many times. The rearrangement joins TRBV9 to TRBJ2-7, with 13 bases identical to TRBD2. V was clipped by 3 bases and J by 9 bases; unmatched bases: 6. This CDR3 comprises 14 residues. Germline CDR1 and CDR2: SGDLS and YYNGEE. CDR3: CASSEGLAGTGQYF. CDR3 DNA sequence: TGTGCCAGCAGCGAGGGACTAGCGGGAACCGGGCAGTACTTC.

The chain is built from TRBV6-2 or TRBV6-3 and TRBJ1-1, with D hard to call. Germline V gene data show CDR1 as MNHEY and CDR2 as SVGEGT. V was cut by 10 bases and J by 0 bases, with 15 bases left in between. The CDR3 is 14 residues long. CDR3 amino acids: CAIRPGVMNTEAFF. The DNA of the CDR3 is TGTGCCATCAGGCCTGGGGTCATGAACACTGAAGCTTTCTTT.

This clonotype was found many times. The chain links TRBV15 to TRBJ2-7; D is undetermined. The germline V gene has CDR1 LNHNV and CDR2 YYDKDF (reference sequence). Trimming shortened V by 0 bases and J by 4 bases, and 7 bases separated the two germline ends. This CDR3 comprises 13 residues. CDR3 sequence (DNA): TGTGCCACCAGCAGAGAATCCAGGTACGAGCAGTACTTC. It specifies CATSRESRYEQYF.

Comment on this clonotype: A much larger clone differs from this one at a single base, so this may be a read error. CDR3 amino acids: CASSLSDSQETKYF. The CDR3 bases are TGTGCCAGCAGTTTATCGGACAGCCAAGAGACCAAGTACTTC. This sequence joins TRBV28 and TRBJ2-5; D perhaps matches TRBD1 (6 bases). Per the germline V gene, CDR1 is MDHEN and CDR2 is SYDVKM. CDR3 size: 14 residues.

This clonotype was found many times. CDR3 DNA: TGCGCCAGCAGCTCCGGCCCTCGGGGAACAGGAAACACCATATATTTT. This codes for CASSSGPRGTGNTIYF. This chain connects TRBV5-1 to TRBJ1-3; D is unclear. Trimming took off 3 bases at V and 4 bases at J, with 17 bases between the two ends. The V gene's germline CDR1 is SGHRS and CDR2 YFSETQ. CDR3 size: 16 residues. Variable domain in full (rest from reference TRBV5-1 and TRBJ1-3): KAGVTQTPRYLIKTRGQQVTLSCSPISGHRSVSWYQQTPGQGLQFLFEYFSETQRNKGNFPGRFSGRQFSNSRSEMNVSTLELGDSALYLCASSSGPRGTGNTIYFGEGSWLTVV.

Note on this clonotype: The junction differs from germline at one of its ends, possibly a read error. This sequence joins TRBV10-3 and TRBJ2-7; TRBD2 agrees at 13 bases. Per the germline V gene, CDR1 is ENHRY and CDR2 is SYGVKD. The CDR3 sequence is 15 residues long. The CDR3 protein is CVIMQTSGRYYEQHF. CDR3 DNA sequence: TGTGTCATCATGCAGACTAGCGGGAGGTACTACGAGCAGCACTTC.

This clonotype was seen many times. V usage is TRBV10-3 and J usage is TRBJ2-7, with 15 bases fitting TRBD2. Trimming removed 4 bases from V and 3 bases from J; junction bases left unmatched: 10. Germline V gene data show CDR1 as ENHRY and CDR2 as SYGVKD. The length of the CDR3 is 18 residues. This chain's CDR3 is CAISGGTSGRSSVYEQYF. The CDR3 coding sequence is TGTGCCATCAGTGGGGGGACTAGCGGGAGGAGCTCGGTCTACGAGCAGTACTTC.

The table lists this clonotype with many counts. The rearrangement uses TRBV6-6 and TRBJ2-3; tentatively, D is TRBD1 (6 bases). Per germline, CDR1 MNHNY and CDR2 SVGAGI (reference sequence). Trimming shortened V by 7 bases and J by 4 bases, and 9 bases separated the two germline ends. The length of the CDR3 is 12 residues. The CDR3 loop is CASTQGPDTQYF. The CDR3 DNA sequence: TGTGCCAGCACCCAGGGGCCAGATACGCAGTATTTT.

This clonotype was counted many times. This CDR3 reads CASSLVAVDNSPLHF. As DNA, the CDR3 is TGTGCCAGCAGCTTAGTGGCAGTCGATAATTCACCCCTCCACTTT. The chain couples TRBV11-2 to TRBJ1-6, with unresolved D. Germline CDR1 SGHAT, CDR2 FQNNGV. This CDR3 contains 15 residues. Between the trimmed V and J ends, which lost 1 base and 5 bases, there was a span of 9 bases. The full variable domain, with the rest looked up from reference TRBV11-2 and TRBJ1-6, is EAGVAQSPRYKIIEKRQSVAFWCNPISGHATLYWYQQILGQGPKLLIQFQNNGVVDDSQLPKDRFSAERLKGVDSTLKIQPAKLEDSAVYLCASSLVAVDNSPLHFGNGTRLTVT.

This clonotype has at least ten counts. The chain carries TRBV20-1 and TRBJ2-1; the match to TRBD2 covers 12 bases. The CDR3 length is 17 residues. V gave up 4 bases and J gave up 0 bases; unmatched junction bases: 7. Germline V gene data show CDR1 as DFQATT and CDR2 as SNEGSKA (reference sequence). The CDR3 loop reads CSATSGGAWVSYNEQFF. CDR3 DNA sequence: TGCAGTGCTACTAGCGGGGGGGCTTGGGTCTCCTACAATGAGCAGTTCTTC.

This clonotype was counted at least ten times. J is TRBJ2-1 and V is TRBV7-3; D call uncertain. The CDR3 loop spans 14 amino acids. The V gene's germline CDR1 is SGHTA and CDR2 FQGTGA. Trimming cost V 2 bases and J 1 base, with 6 bases left between them. The chain's CDR3 is CASSLEGSYNEQFF. For the CDR3, the DNA is TGTGCCAGCAGCTTAGAAGGATCCTACAATGAGCAGTTCTTC.

This clonotype was seen at least ten times. The chain links TRBV11-3 to TRBJ2-1; 8 bases are shared with TRBD1. Germline-derived CDR1 and CDR2 are SGHNT and YENEEA. Unmatched junction bases numbered 6, after V lost 1 base and J lost 4 bases. The CDR3 sequence is 16 residues long. CDR3 sequence reads: CASSLGGTGRYNEQFF. CDR3 bases: TGTGCCAGCAGCTTAGGAGGGACAGGTCGTTACAATGAGCAGTTCTTC.

This chain links TRBV7-3 with TRBJ2-6; D is undetermined. Germline lookup yields CDR1 SGHTA and CDR2 FQGTGA. Trimming removed 6 bases from V and 4 bases from J, with 13 bases in between. CDR3 length: 15 residues. In nucleotides, the CDR3 is TGTGCCAGCAGGAAATCCTCGGAAGGGGCCAACGTCCTGACTTTC. This translates into CASRKSSEGANVLTF.

This clonotype was counted ten times or more. This chain joins TRBV3-1 and TRBJ2-1; D is possibly TRBD1 (5 bases). This CDR3 region has 17 residues. Germline V gene sequence: CDR1 LGHDT, CDR2 YNNKEL (reference sequence). The V and J ends lost 0 bases and 6 bases respectively, with 18 bases between them. In DNA form, the CDR3 reads TGTGCCAGCAGCCAAGATCTGGGGCAGGGTGGAGTCAATGAGCAGTTCTTC. This sequence encodes CASSQDLGQGGVNEQFF.

To note about this clonotype: A much larger clone sits a single nucleotide away, making a read error possible. V is TRBV20-1 and J is TRBJ2-7; the match to TRBD2 covers 9 bases. The CDR3 totals 12 residues. Germline loops: CDR1 DFQATT, CDR2 SNEGSKA (reference sequence). The CDR3 DNA is TGCATTGCCCGGACTAGCGACTACGAGCAGTACTTC. Its protein product is CIARTSDYEQYF.

This clonotype was counted ten times or more. The CDR3 coding sequence is TGTGCCAGCAGAGCCCGACCCGAAGAAAAACTGTTTTTT. As protein: CASRARPEEKLFF. The chain uses TRBV28 and TRBJ1-4; no reliable D call. Germline V gives CDR1 MDHEN, CDR2 SYDVKM. There are 13 residues in the CDR3. V was clipped by 6 bases and J by 8 bases, with 13 bases between them.

This clonotype came up many times. The chain recombines TRBV5-1 with TRBJ2-3; D is unresolved. From germline, CDR1 is SGHRS and CDR2 YFSETQ. Deletions cut 1 base from V and 5 bases from J, with 8 bases between. This CDR3 spans 13 amino acids. This CDR3 reads CASSLSAEDTQYF. The CDR3 nucleotides read TGCGCCAGCAGCTTGTCTGCGGAAGATACGCAGTATTTT.

This clonotype occurred many times. This chain joins TRBV20-1 and TRBJ2-3; D is uncertain. Germline-derived CDR1 and CDR2 are DFQATT and SNEGSKA (reference sequence). This CDR3 has 13 amino acids. V was clipped by 3 bases and J by 3 bases, with 10 bases between them. CDR3 DNA sequence: TGCAGTGCTAGTGTAGCATTGACAGATACGCAGTATTTT. Protein: CSASVALTDTQYF.

This clonotype was counted at least ten times. As DNA, the CDR3 is TGTGCCAGCAAGGACAGGTTTTTAAGAGCCGGGGAGCTGTTTTTT. It translates to CASKDRFLRAGELFF. The chain has TRBV28 and TRBJ2-2; 7 bases map to TRBD1. Germline loops: CDR1 MDHEN, CDR2 SYDVKM. The CDR3 covers 15 residues. V dropped 7 bases and J dropped 6; count of bases not matched to a gene: 11.

This clonotype was found many times. The J gene is TRBJ1-2, the V gene TRBV6-6; 7 bases agree with TRBD1. The ends lost 6 bases at V and 2 bases at J; junction bases unmatched: 3. The CDR3 length is 13 residues. The germline V gene has CDR1 MNHNY and CDR2 SVGAGI (reference sequence). The CDR3 DNA follows: TGTGCCAGCAGCGACAGGGCAAACTATGGCTACACCTTC. Translating gives CASSDRANYGYTF.

The sample holds many counts of this clonotype. This chain connects TRBV20-1 to TRBJ2-3; D gene uncertain. Looked up from germline, CDR1 is DFQATT and CDR2 is SNEGSKA (reference sequence). There are 14 residues in the CDR3. V lost 0 bases to trimming and J lost 2 bases, with 9 bases between them. Here the CDR3 reads CSARDEKYTDTQYF. The DNA of the CDR3 is TGCAGTGCTAGAGATGAAAAATACACAGATACGCAGTATTTT.